The T cell receptor beta chain described here comes from a study of cytomegalovirus exposure and HLA in healthy donors. Study-wide results and caveats: Usually a TCR sequence was rare, but some public TCRs were found in many donors.

This CDR3 is 16 amino acids long. Trimming shortened V by 3 bases and J by 5 bases, and 17 bases separated the two germline ends. Germline V gene data show CDR1 as LGHNA and CDR2 as YNFKEQ. Comment on this clone: Antigen specificity is unknown.

Produced via immunoSEQ multiplex PCR; TCRdb's table is partial and in-frame only. Seen here are roughly 59,000 clones, more than 85% observed once, and the top ten hold roughly 7.3%. The chain uses TRBV4-2 and TRBJ2-1; no firm D call. This TCR came from a woman younger than 30 in good health and CMV-seropositive. The sample was PBMCs. CDR3: CASSQDQANTNNEQFF. DNA for the CDR3: TGTGCCAGCAGCCAGGATCAAGCGAACACTAACAATGAGCAGTTCTTC.